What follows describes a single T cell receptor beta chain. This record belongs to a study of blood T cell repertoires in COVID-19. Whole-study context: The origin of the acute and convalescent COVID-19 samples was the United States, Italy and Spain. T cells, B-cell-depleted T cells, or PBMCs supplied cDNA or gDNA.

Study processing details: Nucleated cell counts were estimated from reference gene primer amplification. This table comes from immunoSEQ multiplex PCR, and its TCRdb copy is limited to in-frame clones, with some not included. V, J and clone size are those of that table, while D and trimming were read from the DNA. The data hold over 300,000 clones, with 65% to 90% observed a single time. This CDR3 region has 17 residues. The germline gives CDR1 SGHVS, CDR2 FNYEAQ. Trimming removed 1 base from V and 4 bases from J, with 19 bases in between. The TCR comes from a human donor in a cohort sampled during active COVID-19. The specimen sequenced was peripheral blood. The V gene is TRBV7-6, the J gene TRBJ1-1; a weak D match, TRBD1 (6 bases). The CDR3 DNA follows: TGTGCCAGCAGCTTAGGGGGGGGGCTCAGGCTGGGCACTGAAGCTTTCTTT. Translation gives CASSLGGGLRLGTEAFF.